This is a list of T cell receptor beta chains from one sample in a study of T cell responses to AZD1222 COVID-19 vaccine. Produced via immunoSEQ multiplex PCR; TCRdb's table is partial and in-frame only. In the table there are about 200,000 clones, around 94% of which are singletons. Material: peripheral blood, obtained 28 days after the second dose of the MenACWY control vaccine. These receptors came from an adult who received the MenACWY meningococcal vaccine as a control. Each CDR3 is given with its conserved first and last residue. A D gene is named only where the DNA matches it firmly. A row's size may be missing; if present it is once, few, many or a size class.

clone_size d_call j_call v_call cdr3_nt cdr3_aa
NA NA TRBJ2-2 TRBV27 TGTGCCAGCAGTTTAAGGGGGTGGGAGCGTTTCACCGGGGAGCTGTTTTTT CASSLRGWERFTGELFF
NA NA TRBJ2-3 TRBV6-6 TGTGCCAGCAGTTACCGCGGGCCGGGGGTTGATACGCAGTATTTT CASSYRGPGVDTQYF
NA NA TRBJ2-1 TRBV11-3 TGTGCCAGCCGGGAAGTCTCAGGCTCCTACAATGAGCAGTTCTTC CASREVSGSYNEQFF
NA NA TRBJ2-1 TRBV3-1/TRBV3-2 TGTGCCAGCAGCTTACTGGATAGTGAGCAGTTCTTC CASSLLDSEQFF
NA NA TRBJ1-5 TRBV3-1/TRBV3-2 TGTGCCAGCAGTCCCACAGGGCATCATCAGCCCCAGCATTTT CASSPTGHHQPQHF
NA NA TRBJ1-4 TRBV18 TGTGCCAGCTCACCGCAGGGTGTTGCGGAAAAACTGTTTTTT CASSPQGVAEKLFF
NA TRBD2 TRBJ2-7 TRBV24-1 TGTGCCACCAGTGAGGGACTAGCGGCCTCCTACGAGCAGTACTTC CATSEGLAASYEQYF
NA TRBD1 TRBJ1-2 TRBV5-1 TGCGCCAGCAGCCCCCTGGGAGGGGGCGAAGTCAGCTACACCTTC CASSPLGGGEVSYTF
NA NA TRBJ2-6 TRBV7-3 TGTGCCAGCCGGGCGGGCTCTGGGGCCAACGTCCTGACTTTC CASRAGSGANVLTF
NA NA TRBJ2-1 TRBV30 TGTGCCTGGAGTGTACAGGAGCGGAACAATGAGCAGTTCTTC CAWSVQERNNEQFF
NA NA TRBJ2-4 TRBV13 TGTGCCAGCAGCTTAGACCCTACAGGGAGTTTTAACATTCAGTACTTC CASSLDPTGSFNIQYF
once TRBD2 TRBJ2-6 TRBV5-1 TGCGCCAGCAGCGCCGGCGGGAGCTCTGGGGCCAACGTCCTGACTTTC CASSAGGSSGANVLTF
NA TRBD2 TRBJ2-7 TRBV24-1 TGTGCCACCAGTCCAGGGCTAGCGGCTGGCGAGCAGTACTTC CATSPGLAAGEQYF